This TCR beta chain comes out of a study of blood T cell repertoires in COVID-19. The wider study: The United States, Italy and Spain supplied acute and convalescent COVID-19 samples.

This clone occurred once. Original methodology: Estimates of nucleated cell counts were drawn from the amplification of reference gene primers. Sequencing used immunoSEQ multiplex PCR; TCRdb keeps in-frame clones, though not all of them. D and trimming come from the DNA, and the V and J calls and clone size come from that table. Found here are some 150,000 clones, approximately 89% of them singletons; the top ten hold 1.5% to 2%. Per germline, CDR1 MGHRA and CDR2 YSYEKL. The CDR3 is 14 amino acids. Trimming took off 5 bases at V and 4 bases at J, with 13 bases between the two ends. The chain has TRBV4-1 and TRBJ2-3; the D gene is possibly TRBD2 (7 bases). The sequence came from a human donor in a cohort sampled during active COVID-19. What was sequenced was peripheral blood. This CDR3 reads CASSITGGADTQYF. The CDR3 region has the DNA TGCGCCAGCAGCATTACGGGGGGCGCAGATACGCAGTATTTT.